This is a list of T cell receptor beta chains from one sample in a study of cytomegalovirus exposure and HLA in healthy donors. Here immunoSEQ multiplex PCR was the method, and the copy in TCRdb shows in-frame clones only, minus some. The sample lists 50,000 to 65,000 clones, around 68% occurring once. The specimen sequenced was PBMCs. These receptors all stem from a man aged 50-60 years in good health and CMV-seropositive. CDR3s include the opening cysteine and the closing phenylalanine or tryptophan. The order of the fields is J gene, D gene, clone size, V gene, CDR3 DNA, CDR3 protein. The D gene is left open where the match is weak. Size is stated for part of the rows, as once, few or many counts, or as a class when the clone is expanded.

>TRBJ1-1|NA|NA|TRBV6-5
TGTGCCAGCAGACCCTGGGGGGAGCGCACTGAAGCTTTCTTT
CASRPWGERTEAFF
>TRBJ1-2|TRBD1|NA|TRBV28
TGTGCCAGCAGTTATGGGGACAGGGGGCCTAATGGCTACACCTTC
CASSYGDRGPNGYTF
>TRBJ2-3|NA|NA|TRBV23-1
TGCGCCAGCAGTCAATTAAAGGGGAGGGGGGGAGATACGCAGTATTTT
CASSQLKGRGGDTQYF
>TRBJ1-6|NA|NA|TRBV6-5
TGTGCCAGCAGTTACTCGAGGGGGGGCACATCACCCCTCCACTTT
CASSYSRGGTSPLHF
>TRBJ1-1|NA|NA|TRBV27
TGTGCCAGCAGTTTTAAGTGGGTCCTGACACGGGGCACTGAAGCTTTCTTT
CASSFKWVLTRGTEAFF
>TRBJ1-4|NA|NA|TRBV2
TGTGCCAGCAGGGAAGCCGGGGGATGGGAAAAACTGTTTTTT
CASREAGGWEKLFF
>TRBJ2-7|TRBD1|NA|TRBV30
TGTGCCTGGAGGCAACAGGGGCGCCGCGCCTACGAGCAGTACTTC
CAWRQQGRRAYEQYF
>TRBJ2-1|TRBD2|NA|TRBV28
TGTGCCAGCACCTTAGCGGGATCCGCTTACAATGAGCAGTTCTTC
CASTLAGSAYNEQFF
>TRBJ2-3|TRBD2|NA|TRBV5-4
TGTGCCAGCAGCTTGGTGTCGGGGGGAGATACGCAGTATTTT
CASSLVSGGDTQYF
>TRBJ1-2|NA|NA|TRBV4-3
TGCGCCAGCAGCCAAGATCTGCAGGGTCGATATGGCTACACCTTC
CASSQDLQGRYGYTF
>TRBJ2-1|TRBD2|NA|TRBV6-6
TGTGCCAGCGGAGGGCTAGCGGGGTACAATGAGCAGTTCTTC
CASGGLAGYNEQFF
>TRBJ2-3|NA|NA|TRBV6-1
TGTGCCAGCGGAGACAGGCACCAAACAGATACGCAGTATTTT
CASGDRHQTDTQYF
>TRBJ2-5|NA|NA|TRBV5-1
TGCGCCAGCAGCTTGACCCCAAGCGAGACCCAGTACTTC
CASSLTPSETQYF
>TRBJ1-5|NA|NA|TRBV18
TGTGCCAGCTCATCCAGGACAGATCAGCCCCAGCATTTT
CASSSRTDQPQHF
>TRBJ1-1|TRBD1|NA|TRBV7-3
TGTGCCAGCAGCCGCGACAGGGACACTGAAGCTTTCTTT
CASSRDRDTEAFF
>TRBJ1-5|NA|once|TRBV27
TGTGCCAGCAGCTCTACAGGGATTCAGCCCCAGCATTTT
CASSSTGIQPQHF
>TRBJ1-1|NA|NA|TRBV6-5
TGTGCCAGCAGTTACTCGAGGCGTGGTGCAGCTTTCTTT
CASSYSRRGAAFF
>TRBJ2-1|NA|few|TRBV5-6
TGTGCCAGCAGCGCAACGGACTCTCCAAGTCCGACGAGTGATGAGCAGTTCTTC
CASSATDSPSPTSDEQFF
>TRBJ2-1|NA|NA|TRBV7-2
TGTGCCAGCAGCTTAGACAGATACAATGAGCAGTTCTTC
CASSLDRYNEQFF
>TRBJ2-1|NA|NA|TRBV12-5
TGTGCTAGTGGCCTCGGACAAGGCGAGCAGTTCTTC
CASGLGQGEQFF
>TRBJ2-7|NA|NA|TRBV30
TGTGCCTGGAGTGTGTCTACCGAGAAGTACTTC
CAWSVSTEKYF
>TRBJ2-7|TRBD2|NA|TRBV5-1
TGCGCCAGCAGCTTGTCTGGCGGGAGCGACGAGCAGTACTTC
CASSLSGGSDEQYF
>TRBJ1-1|NA|few|TRBV6-5
TGTGCCAGCAGCTATGGACATCTCCAGACTGAAGCTTTCTTT
CASSYGHLQTEAFF
>TRBJ1-5|NA|NA|TRBV19
TGTGCCAGTATGCAGGGCAATCAGCCCCAGCATTTT
CASMQGNQPQHF
>TRBJ2-7|TRBD1|NA|TRBV7-9
TGTGCCAGCAGCCCTCGGACAGGGCACTACGAGCAGTACTTC
CASSPRTGHYEQYF
>TRBJ1-4|TRBD1|NA|TRBV19
TGTGCCAGTAGTACCTGGACAGGGGGAGTTGAAAAACTGTTTTTT
CASSTWTGGVEKLFF
>TRBJ2-1|TRBD2|NA|TRBV7-9
TGTGCCAGCAGCTTTACTAGCGGGGGGGCATGGAATGAGCAGTTCTTC
CASSFTSGGAWNEQFF
>TRBJ1-2|NA|once|TRBV19
TGTGCCAGTAGTATAACCGGCGCGAGGCAAGGCTACACCTTC
CASSITGARQGYTF
>TRBJ2-7|TRBD2|NA|TRBV10-2
TGCGCCAGCAGGGGAGGAGCGGGAGGGATCTACGAGCAGTACTTC
CASRGGAGGIYEQYF
>TRBJ2-5|TRBD1|NA|TRBV29-1
TGCAGCGTTGAGGGACAGAGTAGAGAGACCCAGTACTTC
CSVEGQSRETQYF
>TRBJ2-7|TRBD1|NA|TRBV2
TGTGCCAGCAGCGCGTTAACAGGGGGATACTACGAGCAGTACTTC
CASSALTGGYYEQYF
>TRBJ2-7|TRBD2|NA|TRBV9
TGTGCCAGCAGTCGAGGGACTAGCGGAACCTACGAGCAGTACTTC
CASSRGTSGTYEQYF
>TRBJ2-7|TRBD2|NA|TRBV6-1
TGTGCCAGCAGTGAAGGCGGGAGGACCTACGAGCAGTACTTC
CASSEGGRTYEQYF
>TRBJ2-5|NA|NA|TRBV4-1
TGCGCCAGCAGCCAACGTGGAGACGAGACCCAGTACTTC
CASSQRGDETQYF
>TRBJ1-1|NA|NA|TRBV29-1
TGCAGCGCTCTTGATTCGGTCACTGAAGCTTTCTTT
CSALDSVTEAFF
>TRBJ2-3|NA|NA|TRBV19
TGTGCCAGTAGTATAGATCTGGCGGCAGATACGCAGTATTTT
CASSIDLAADTQYF
>TRBJ1-2|NA|NA|TRBV5-4
TGTGCCAGCAGTCGGTACTATGGCTACACCTTC
CASSRYYGYTF
>TRBJ2-5|TRBD2|NA|TRBV7-9
TGTGCCAGCAGCCGCCGGGGGGGTTTGGAGACCCAGTACTTC
CASSRRGGLETQYF
>TRBJ2-1|TRBD2|NA|TRBV9
TGTGCCAGCAGCGCTCCAATCGGTAGCGGGCGACCCACCAATGAGCAGTTCTTC
CASSAPIGSGRPTNEQFF
>TRBJ2-5|TRBD1|NA|TRBV10-1
TGCGCCAGCTCCTCGGGACAGGGGGAGACCCAGTACTTC
CASSSGQGETQYF
>TRBJ1-2|NA|NA|TRBV6-5
TGTGCCAGCAGTTACGGGGGCCCCTCCTATGGCTACACCTTC
CASSYGGPSYGYTF
>TRBJ2-7|NA|NA|TRBV2
TGTGCCAGCAGTCAAATACCGGACAGATCCTACGAGCAGTACTTC
CASSQIPDRSYEQYF
>TRBJ2-1|TRBD2|NA|TRBV15
TGTGCCACCAGCAGAGTTACCCCGGGGGGGACTAGCGGGAGACACAATGAGCAGTTCTTC
CATSRVTPGGTSGRHNEQFF
>TRBJ2-7|TRBD2|NA|TRBV29-1
TGCAGCGTTGATCGTTCTGGCGGGAGGGCCCACGAGCAGTACTTC
CSVDRSGGRAHEQYF
>TRBJ2-7|TRBD1|few|TRBV5-1
TGCGCCAGCAGCTACGGGACAGGGTACGAGCAGTACTTC
CASSYGTGYEQYF
>TRBJ1-3|TRBD1|NA|TRBV7-6
TGTGCCAGCAGCTCTCCGGGACAGCAGTGGAGAGGCACCATATATTTT
CASSSPGQQWRGTIYF
>TRBJ2-5|TRBD1|NA|TRBV7-2
TGTGCCAGCAGCAGCTGGGACAGGGGATCAGAGACCCAGTACTTC
CASSSWDRGSETQYF
>TRBJ2-2|TRBD2|once|TRBV5-1
TGCGCCAGCAGCTTGGGACTAGCGGGGTCCACCGGGGAGCTGTTTTTT
CASSLGLAGSTGELFF
>TRBJ1-1|NA|NA|TRBV2
TGTGCCAGCTCTGGGCAGCCGAACACTGAAGCTTTCTTT
CASSGQPNTEAFF
>TRBJ1-5|NA|few|TRBV7-2
TGTGCCAGCAGCTTAGGCCGAGATCAGCCCCAGCATTTT
CASSLGRDQPQHF
>TRBJ2-7|TRBD1|NA|TRBV5-6
TGTGCCAGCAGCTTGGGGACAGGATACTACGAGCAGTACTTC
CASSLGTGYYEQYF
>TRBJ2-7|NA|few|TRBV28
TGTGCCAGCAGGACCGGAGGAGTATCGCGATACGAGCAGTACTTC
CASRTGGVSRYEQYF
>TRBJ1-1|NA|NA|TRBV2
TGTGCCAGCAGTGAAGGCCGCGGAGGGTACGCTTTCTTT
CASSEGRGGYAFF